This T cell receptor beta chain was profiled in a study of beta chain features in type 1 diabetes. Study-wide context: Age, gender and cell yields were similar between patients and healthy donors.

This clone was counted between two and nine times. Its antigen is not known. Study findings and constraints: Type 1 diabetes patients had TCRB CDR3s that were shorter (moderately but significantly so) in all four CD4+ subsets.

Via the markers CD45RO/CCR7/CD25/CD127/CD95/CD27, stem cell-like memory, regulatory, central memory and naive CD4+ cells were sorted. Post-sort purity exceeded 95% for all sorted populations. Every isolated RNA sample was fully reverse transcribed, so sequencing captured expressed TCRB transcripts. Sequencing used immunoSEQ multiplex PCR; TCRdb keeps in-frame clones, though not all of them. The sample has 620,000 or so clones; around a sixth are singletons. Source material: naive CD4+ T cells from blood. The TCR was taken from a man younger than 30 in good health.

The CDR3 region has the DNA TGTGCCTGGAGGGAACTTTGGAAGGCTCGGAACACTGAAGCTTTCTTT. This sequence encodes CAWRELWKARNTEAFF. V and J are TRBV30 and TRBJ1-1; no clear D gene. Germline V CDR1 and CDR2: GTSNPN, SVGIG (reference sequence). This CDR3 contains 16 residues. Trimming took 3 bases from V and 1 from J, leaving 18 bases between them.